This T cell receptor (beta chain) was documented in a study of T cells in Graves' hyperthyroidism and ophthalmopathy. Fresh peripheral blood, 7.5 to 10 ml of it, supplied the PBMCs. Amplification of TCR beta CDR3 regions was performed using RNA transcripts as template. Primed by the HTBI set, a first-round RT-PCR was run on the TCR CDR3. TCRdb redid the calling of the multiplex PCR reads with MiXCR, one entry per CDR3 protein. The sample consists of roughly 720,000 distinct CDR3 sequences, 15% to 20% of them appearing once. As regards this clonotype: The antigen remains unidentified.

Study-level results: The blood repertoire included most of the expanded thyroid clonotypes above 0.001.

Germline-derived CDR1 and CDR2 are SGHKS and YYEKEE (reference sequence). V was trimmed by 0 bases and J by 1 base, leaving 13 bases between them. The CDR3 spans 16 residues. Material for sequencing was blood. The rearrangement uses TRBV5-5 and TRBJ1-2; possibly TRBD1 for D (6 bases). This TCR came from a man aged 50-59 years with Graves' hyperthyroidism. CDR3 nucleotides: TGTGCCAGCAGCTTGGGGGGGCGTCTTAATAACTATGGCTACACCTTC. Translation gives CASSLGGRLNNYGYTF.